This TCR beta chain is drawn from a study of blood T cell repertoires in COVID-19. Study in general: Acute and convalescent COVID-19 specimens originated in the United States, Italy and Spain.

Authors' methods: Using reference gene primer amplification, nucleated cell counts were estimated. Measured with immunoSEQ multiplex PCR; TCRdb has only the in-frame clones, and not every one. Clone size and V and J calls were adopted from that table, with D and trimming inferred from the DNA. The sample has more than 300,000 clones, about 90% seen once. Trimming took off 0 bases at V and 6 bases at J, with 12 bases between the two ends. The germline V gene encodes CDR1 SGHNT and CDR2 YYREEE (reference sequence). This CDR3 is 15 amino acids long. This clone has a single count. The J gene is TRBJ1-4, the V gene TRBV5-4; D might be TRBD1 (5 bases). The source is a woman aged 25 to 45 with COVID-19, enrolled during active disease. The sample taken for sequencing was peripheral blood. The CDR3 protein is CASSLAGGTDEKLFF. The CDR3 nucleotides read TGTGCCAGCAGCTTGGCCGGGGGGACGGATGAAAAACTGTTTTTT.